This TCR beta chain emerged from a study of blood T cell repertoires in COVID-19. The wider study: Nucleic acid was either cDNA or gDNA, and it came from T cells, B-cell-depleted T cells, or PBMCs.

This clone is a singleton in its sample. CDR1 is KGHDR and CDR2 is SFDVKD in the germline V gene. J was trimmed by 6 bases and V by 5 bases; bases with no gene match: 6. There are 14 residues in the CDR3. In the original processing: Amplification with reference gene primers provided the estimates of nucleated cell counts. Here immunoSEQ multiplex PCR was the method, and the copy in TCRdb shows in-frame clones only, minus some. That table is the source of V, J and clone size, and D and trimming were worked out from the DNA. The sample lists more than 250,000 clones, about four fifths seen once, with approximately 1.1% in the top ten.

The source material was peripheral blood. The receptor was isolated from a woman in her forties or fifties with acute or convalescent COVID-19. This chain joins TRBV24-1 and TRBJ2-3, with 8 bases fitting TRBD1. The CDR3 sequence: CATSAGQAKDTQYF. CDR3 nucleotides: TGTGCCACCAGTGCGGGACAGGCCAAGGATACGCAGTATTTT.